This T cell receptor beta chain is drawn from a study of CD8+CD57+ T cells in acquired aplastic anemia. About the research overall: An average of roughly 3 ug of DNA was obtained from sorted CD4+ and CD8+ cells. Healthy-donor CD4+ cells averaged around 10 million reads. Notes on the study in general: Between the patient and control groups, CD8+ Simpson's diversity did not differ significantly. Overlapping CD8+ CDR3 repertoires of patients and controls contained approximately 28 shared sequences.

A word on this clonotype: Its antigen is as yet unknown.

The germline V and J ends were trimmed by 2 bases and 2 bases, with 15 bases remaining between them. Germline V gives CDR1 DFQATT, CDR2 SNEGSKA (reference sequence). The CDR3 spans 15 residues. The template for TCR beta VDJ and CDR3 sequence profiling was genomic DNA. MiXCR, applied by TCRdb to the reads, yields one record per CDR3 protein. The sample consists of 150,000 to 200,000 distinct CDR3 sequences, under 75% of them appearing once. The V and J genes are TRBV20-1 and TRBJ1-1; perhaps TRBD1 as D (5 bases). The sequence came from a human donor in good health. The sample consisted of sorted CD4+, CD8+, or CD8+CD57+ T cells (not recorded which) from PBMCs. CDR3 DNA: TGCAGTGCTAGACATTCGGGGGGGGGAAACACTGAAGCTTTCTTT. Encoded protein: CSARHSGGGNTEAFF.